The rows below give T cell receptor beta chains drawn from one sample of a study of early T cells in non-severe SARS-CoV-2 infection. TCRdb re-derived calls from the 5' RACE reads in MiXCR, one entry per CDR3 protein. The table has tens of thousands of distinct CDR3 sequences, around 12% seen once. Sequencing was performed on whole blood. The source is an adult who was a healthcare worker with PCR-confirmed SARS-CoV-2 infection or an uninfected control (not recorded which). Both conserved end residues are part of each CDR3. D genes are given only for firm matches. The size of a clone is reported for some rows only, either as once, few or many, or as a class for expanded clones.

TRBV5-4	many	.	TRBJ2-3	CASSFGGGNSDTQYF	TGTGCCAGCAGCTTCGGCGGAGGAAATTCAGATACGCAGTATTTT
TRBV6-2/TRBV6-3	many	.	TRBJ2-7	CASSYSAADYEQYF	TGTGCCAGCAGTTACTCGGCGGCGGATTACGAGCAGTACTTC
TRBV19	many	.	TRBJ1-4	CASSMSGSVLANEKLFF	TGTGCCAGTAGTATGTCTGGCAGCGTGCTCGCTAATGAAAAACTGTTTTTT
TRBV29-1	medium-sized	TRBD2	TRBJ2-3	CSARAPPAGGTDTQYF	TGCAGCGCCCGGGCTCCCCCAGCGGGAGGGACAGATACGCAGTATTTT
TRBV7-9	many	.	TRBJ2-2	CASSLGANTGELFF	TGTGCCAGCAGCTTAGGGGCGAACACCGGGGAGCTGTTTTTT
TRBV10-2	.	TRBD2	TRBJ2-5	CASSETSGSQETQYF	TGCGCCAGCAGTGAGACTAGCGGGAGTCAGGAGACCCAGTACTTC
TRBV14	many	.	TRBJ2-5	CASSQGLGKQTQYF	TGTGCCAGCAGCCAAGGATTGGGGAAACAGACCCAGTACTTC
TRBV10-3	many	TRBD1	TRBJ2-1	CAIRASGQGRNEQFF	TGTGCCATCAGAGCTTCGGGACAGGGGCGGAATGAGCAGTTCTTC
TRBV29-1	.	.	TRBJ2-1	CSVVTEAEQFF	TGCAGCGTTGTTACCGAGGCTGAGCAGTTCTTC
TRBV19	many	.	TRBJ2-7	CASSMPRGEKYEQYF	TGTGCCAGTAGTATGCCCCGCGGAGAAAAGTACGAGCAGTACTTC
TRBV18	many	.	TRBJ2-2	CASSRQDTGELFF	TGTGCCAGCTCACGACAGGACACCGGGGAGCTGTTTTTT
TRBV4-3	many	.	TRBJ1-1	CASSSRLRTEAFF	TGCGCCAGCAGCTCTCGACTGAGGACTGAAGCTTTCTTT
TRBV28	many	.	TRBJ1-4	CASPPPGEANEKLFF	TGTGCCAGCCCCCCCCCCGGAGAGGCTAATGAAAAACTGTTTTTT
TRBV5-1	many	.	TRBJ2-5	CASSLVEETQYF	TGCGCCAGCAGCTTGGTTGAAGAGACCCAGTACTTC
TRBV7-8	many	.	TRBJ1-2	CASSFRVPWNGYTF	TGTGCCAGCAGCTTTCGGGTCCCCTGGAATGGCTACACCTTC
TRBV28	many	.	TRBJ1-2	CASSPQGRNYGYTF	TGTGCCAGCAGCCCGCAAGGCCGCAACTATGGCTACACCTTC
TRBV11-2	many	.	TRBJ2-7	CASSFTGKYEQYF	TGTGCCAGCAGCTTCACAGGGAAATACGAGCAGTACTTC
TRBV7-6	many	.	TRBJ2-1	CASSLHYTYNEQFF	TGTGCCAGCAGCTTACACTACACCTACAATGAGCAGTTCTTC
TRBV11-2	many	TRBD2	TRBJ2-1	CASSQTSINEQFF	TGTGCCAGCAGCCAGACTAGCATCAATGAGCAGTTCTTC
TRBV7-2	many	.	TRBJ2-1	CASSLKTEQFF	TGTGCCAGCAGCTTAAAGACGGAGCAGTTCTTC
TRBV29-1	many	.	TRBJ2-4	CSVGGDGYIQYF	TGCAGCGTTGGGGGGGACGGATACATTCAGTACTTC
TRBV5-6	many	TRBD1	TRBJ2-1	CASSHQGARVGEQFF	TGTGCCAGCAGCCATCAGGGGGCGCGAGTTGGTGAGCAGTTCTTC
TRBV29-1	.	.	TRBJ1-4	CSVKHGATNEKLFF	TGCAGCGTCAAACATGGAGCAACTAATGAAAAACTGTTTTTT
TRBV20-1	many	.	TRBJ2-3	CSASRLPLGTDTQYF	TGCAGTGCTTCCCGGCTCCCTTTGGGTACAGATACGCAGTATTTT
TRBV10-3	many	.	TRBJ2-5	CAISVEGQETQYF	TGTGCCATCAGTGTCGAGGGACAAGAGACCCAGTACTTC
TRBV7-9	many	.	TRBJ2-7	CASSPSSYEQYF	TGTGCCAGCAGCCCCAGCTCCTACGAGCAGTACTTC
TRBV6-2/TRBV6-3	many	.	TRBJ1-6	CASSYLPAWNNSPLHF	TGTGCCAGCAGTTACCTCCCGGCCTGGAATAATTCACCCCTCCACTTT
TRBV7-2	many	.	TRBJ2-7	CASSLRQGSYEQYF	TGTGCCAGCAGCCTGCGCCAGGGCTCCTACGAGCAGTACTTC
TRBV4-3	.	.	TRBJ2-1	CASSQDRLARIEQFF	TGCGCCAGCAGCCAAGATCGCCTGGCTCGAATAGAGCAGTTCTTC
TRBV28	.	TRBD1	TRBJ1-1	CASSPGDRGPAFF	TGTGCCAGCAGTCCCGGGGACAGGGGGCCTGCTTTCTTT
TRBV10-3	many	.	TRBJ2-7	CAIRGSSYEQYF	TGTGCCATCAGGGGCAGCTCTTACGAGCAGTACTTC
TRBV10-2	.	.	TRBJ1-6	CASSEWERSPLHF	TGCGCCAGCAGTGAGTGGGAACGGTCACCCCTCCACTTT
TRBV13	many	.	TRBJ1-5	CASSSSGSNQPQHF	TGTGCCAGCAGTTCGAGTGGGTCCAATCAGCCCCAGCATTTT
TRBV28	many	TRBD1	TRBJ1-2	CASSPPTGGENYGYTF	TGTGCCAGCAGTCCTCCAACAGGGGGCGAAAACTATGGCTACACCTTC
TRBV18	many	TRBD2	TRBJ2-1	CASSPLRGGGTYNEQFF	TGTGCCAGCTCACCCCTTCGCGGGGGGGGTACCTACAATGAGCAGTTCTTC
TRBV25-1	many	.	TRBJ2-1	CASSEGGSYNEQFF	TGTGCCAGCAGTGAAGGGGGTTCCTACAATGAGCAGTTCTTC
TRBV18	many	TRBD1	TRBJ2-5	CASSADRAQTQYF	TGTGCCAGCTCAGCCGACAGGGCGCAGACCCAGTACTTC
TRBV7-9	many	TRBD2	TRBJ2-1	CASSPGGNEQFF	TGTGCCAGCAGCCCGGGGGGGAATGAGCAGTTCTTC
TRBV6-2/TRBV6-3	.	.	TRBJ1-1	CASSDQVPNTEAFF	TGTGCCAGCAGTGACCAGGTCCCGAACACTGAAGCTTTCTTT
TRBV4-2	many	.	TRBJ2-2	CASSQGGELFF	TGTGCCAGCAGCCAGGGAGGGGAGCTGTTTTTT
TRBV7-6	many	.	TRBJ1-1	CASSLDGRGRTEAFF	TGTGCCAGCAGCTTAGATGGCAGGGGAAGGACTGAAGCTTTCTTT
TRBV9	many	.	TRBJ2-2	CASSVFGVGELFF	TGTGCCAGCAGCGTATTTGGTGTGGGGGAGCTGTTTTTT
TRBV18	many	.	TRBJ2-3	CASSPLGATDTQYF	TGTGCCAGCTCACCATTGGGTGCGACAGATACGCAGTATTTT
TRBV28	few	.	TRBJ1-5	CASSWVGDQPQHF	TGTGCCAGCAGTTGGGTGGGTGATCAGCCCCAGCATTTT
TRBV28	many	TRBD1	TRBJ2-7	CASSVPGTGSYEQYF	TGTGCCAGCAGTGTGCCCGGGACAGGGTCCTACGAGCAGTACTTC